This T cell receptor beta chain appears in the sequencing data of a study of breast tumors, draining lymph nodes, adjacent tissues. Findings of the study overall: Most tumor T cells seemingly derive from lymph node, then expand in tumor. Tumor repertoires ranked between lymph nodes and nontumor tissue in diversity, with V and J gene preferences. The lymph node origin of tumor T cells was framed as consistent with a hypothesis, not demonstrated. Luminal-like breast cancer showed significantly greater tumor-nontumor repertoire similarity than basal-like breast cancer did.

The CDR3 has 14 amino acids. Germline loops: CDR1 SGHRS, CDR2 YFSETQ. The V and J ends lost 0 bases and 5 bases respectively, with 11 bases between them. TCRdb reanalysed the multiplex PCR reads using MiXCR and keeps one entry per CDR3 protein. This table holds approximately 22,000 distinct CDR3 sequences, 25% to 35% found once. This clonotype was seen many times. Its cognate antigen is unknown. The sequenced sample consisted of breast tumor tissue. V gene TRBV5-1 combines with J gene TRBJ2-5; D is unclear. This clonotype was obtained from a female donor with breast cancer. Some clones in this sample may be carry-over from other donors' samples. CDR3 in amino acids: CASSLAMSQETQYF. DNA of the CDR3: TGCGCCAGCAGCTTGGCGATGAGTCAGGAGACCCAGTACTTC.